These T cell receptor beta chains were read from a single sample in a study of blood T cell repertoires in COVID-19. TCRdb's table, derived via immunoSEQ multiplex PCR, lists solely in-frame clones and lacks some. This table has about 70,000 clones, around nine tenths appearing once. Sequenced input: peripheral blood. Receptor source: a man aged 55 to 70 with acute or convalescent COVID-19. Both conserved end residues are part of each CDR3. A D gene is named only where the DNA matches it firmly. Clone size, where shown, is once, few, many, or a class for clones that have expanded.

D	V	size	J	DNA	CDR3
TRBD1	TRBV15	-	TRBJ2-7	TGTGCCACCAGCAGAGATCGGGCAGGGGGACGCGAGCAGTACTTC	CATSRDRAGGREQYF
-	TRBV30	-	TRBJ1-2	TGTGCCTGGAGTGACACGTATGGCTACACCTTC	CAWSDTYGYTF
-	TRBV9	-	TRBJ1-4	TGTGCCAGCAGCGCAGGGGCTCTAGAGGAAAAACTGTTTTTT	CASSAGALEEKLFF
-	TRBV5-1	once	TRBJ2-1	TGCGCCAGCAGCTTACTGAGCTCCTACAATGAGCAGTTCTTC	CASSLLSSYNEQFF
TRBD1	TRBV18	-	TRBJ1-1	TGTGCCAGCTCACCACGGCGAACAGGGGGCGAGACTGAAGCTTTCTTT	CASSPRRTGGETEAFF
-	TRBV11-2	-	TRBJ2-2	TGTGCCAGCAGCTCCCTGCGGGACTTTGGTCCCGGGGAGCTGTTTTTT	CASSSLRDFGPGELFF
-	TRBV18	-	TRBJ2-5	TGTGCCAGCTCACCATCTCCAGGGGCACAAGAGACCCAGTACTTC	CASSPSPGAQETQYF
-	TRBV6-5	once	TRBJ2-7	TGTGCCAGCAGTCCCCAGATCGGCGGTTACGAGCAGTACTTC	CASSPQIGGYEQYF
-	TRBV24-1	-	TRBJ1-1	TGTGCCACCAGTGAAGGGGCAACTGAAGCTTTCTTT	CATSEGATEAFF
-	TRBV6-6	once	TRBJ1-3	TGTGCCAGCAGTTCTCCTGGAGGGGCTGGAAACACCATATATTTT	CASSSPGGAGNTIYF
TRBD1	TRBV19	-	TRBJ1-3	TGTGCCAGTAGGAGGGACAGGGGAAGCTCTGGAAACACCATATATTTT	CASRRDRGSSGNTIYF
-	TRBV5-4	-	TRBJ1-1	TGTGCCAGCAGCTTAAGCACGGACAGGAACACTGAAGCTTTCTTT	CASSLSTDRNTEAFF
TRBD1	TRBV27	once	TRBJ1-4	TGTGCCAGCAGTTTACGCTCACTCGACAGGGCGGGTGAAAAACTGTTTTTT	CASSLRSLDRAGEKLFF
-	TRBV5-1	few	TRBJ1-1	TGCGCCAGCAGCCCTCCACCGGGACTGATGAACACTGAAGCTTTCTTT	CASSPPPGLMNTEAFF
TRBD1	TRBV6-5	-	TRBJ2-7	TGTGCCAGCAGGCAAACAGGGGGCCACGAGCAGTACTTC	CASRQTGGHEQYF
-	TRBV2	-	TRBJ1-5	TGTGCCAGCAGTGAAAGACAGGCCGGGGGCAATCAGCCCCAGCATTTT	CASSERQAGGNQPQHF
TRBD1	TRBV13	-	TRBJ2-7	TGTGCCAGCAGCTTAGAGGGACAGACCTACGAGCAGTACTTC	CASSLEGQTYEQYF